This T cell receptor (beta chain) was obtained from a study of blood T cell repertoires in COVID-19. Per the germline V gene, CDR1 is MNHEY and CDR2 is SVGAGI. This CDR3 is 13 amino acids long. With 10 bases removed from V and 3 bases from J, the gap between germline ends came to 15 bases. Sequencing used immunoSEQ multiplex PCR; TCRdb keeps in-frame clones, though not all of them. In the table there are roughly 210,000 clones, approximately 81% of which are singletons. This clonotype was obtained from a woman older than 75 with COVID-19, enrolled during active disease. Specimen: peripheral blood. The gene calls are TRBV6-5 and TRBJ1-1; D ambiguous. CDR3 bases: TGTGCCACCCCCGACATAATTGACACTGAAGCTTTCTTT. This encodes CATPDIIDTEAFF.